One sample yielded the 11 T cell receptor beta chains listed below, sequenced in a study of post-analysis software for immune sequencing data. Notes on the study in general: Four or five TRBV segments were more frequent in patients than controls; TRBV5-6, TRBV5-1 and TRBV20-1 belonged to this group.

Unique-molecular-identifier-tagged TCR beta cDNA libraries were used. TCRdb re-analysed the PCR reads in MiXCR, keeping a single row per CDR3 protein. This repertoire shows 750,000 to 950,000 distinct CDR3 sequences, approximately 53% found once; its top ten account for roughly 4.4%. Their specific antigens are unknown. Sequenced input: blood. These receptors all stem from a girl between 5 and 17 years old with multiple sclerosis.

The gene calls are TRBV6-6 and TRBJ1-1; no clear D gene. V was shortened by 6 bases and J by 0 bases, with 14 bases between the two germline ends. Germline-derived CDR1 and CDR2 are MNHNY and SVGAGI (reference sequence). CDR3 length: 15 residues. Here the CDR3 DNA reads TGTGCCAGCAGGACCCTTGGAGCGCTGAACACTGAAGCTTTCTTT. It yields the protein CASRTLGALNTEAFF.

V and J are TRBV15 and TRBJ2-3, with no clear D. Between the trimmed V and J ends, which lost 1 base and 4 bases, there was a span of 6 bases. There are 13 residues in the CDR3. Per germline, CDR1 LNHNV and CDR2 YYDKDF (reference sequence). DNA for the CDR3: TGTGCCACCAGCAGAGTCATCCCAGATACGCAGTATTTT. Translated, it gives CATSRVIPDTQYF.

The V gene is TRBV7-3, the J gene TRBJ1-6; D may be TRBD1 (5 bases). Trimming cost V 4 bases and J 12 bases, with 10 bases left between them. The CDR3 is made up of 12 amino acids. Looked up from germline, CDR1 is SGHTA and CDR2 is FQGTGA. CDR3 sequence reads: CASSSPGKPLHF. The CDR3 nucleotides are TGTGCCAGCAGCTCCCCAGGGAAACCCCTCCACTTT.

The chain links TRBV15 to TRBJ2-6; D is uncertain. There are 14 residues in the CDR3. The germline CDR1 and CDR2 sequences are LNHNV and YYDKDF (reference sequence). V was pared by 5 bases and J by 1 base, with 6 bases between. The CDR3, as DNA: TGTGCCACCAGCTCAGAGTCTGGGGCCAACGTCCTGACTTTC. Amino acid sequence: CATSSESGANVLTF.

This rearrangement joins TRBV29-1 to TRBJ1-1, with 7 bases identical to TRBD1. Germline CDR1 is SQVTM and CDR2 is ANQGSEA. Trimming at V came to 7 bases and at J to 0 bases, leaving 11 bases not matched to a gene. The CDR3 totals 15 residues. This chain's CDR3 is CSATLTGNMNTEAFF. CDR3 DNA sequence: TGCAGCGCCACCTTGACAGGGAACATGAACACTGAAGCTTTCTTT.

V and J are TRBV12-3 or TRBV12-4 and TRBJ2-3; D is possibly TRBD2 (5 bases). Trimming removed 5 bases at V and 0 bases at J, with 12 bases between. CDR3 length: 15 amino acids. CDR3 coding DNA: TGTGCCAGCAGTCCGGACTTGACTAGCACAGATACGCAGTATTTT. Its protein product is CASSPDLTSTDTQYF.

This chain uses TRBV12-3 or TRBV12-4 with TRBJ2-7, with TRBD2 matching over 9 bases. The CDR3 spans 15 residues. With 6 bases clipped from V and 0 bases from J, the junction kept 6 bases outside the gene matches. The CDR3 sequence is CASRKSGRLSYEQYF. CDR3 in DNA: TGTGCCAGCAGAAAGAGCGGGAGGCTCTCCTACGAGCAGTACTTC.

This clonotype came up a few times. The rearrangement uses TRBV5-1 and TRBJ2-5; 14 bases are shared with TRBD2. Germline CDR1 and CDR2: SGHRS and YFSETQ. This CDR3 comprises 16 residues. Trimming removed 2 bases from V and 3 bases from J; junction bases left unmatched: 3. The CDR3: CASSFPGLAGEETQYF. Here the CDR3 DNA reads TGCGCCAGCAGCTTCCCGGGACTAGCGGGAGAAGAGACCCAGTACTTC.

The chain couples TRBV6-6 to TRBJ2-4; TRBD2 might be the D (6 bases). The CDR3 is 14 residues long. Per the germline V gene, CDR1 is MNHNY and CDR2 is SVGAGI (reference sequence). V gave up 7 bases and J gave up 2 bases, with 12 bases separating them. The CDR3 sequence is CASTLGGSKNIQYF. DNA of the CDR3: TGTGCCAGCACCCTGGGGGGTTCCAAAAACATTCAGTACTTC.

This sequence joins TRBV10-3 and TRBJ2-1, with a tentative D call TRBD2 (6 bases). V lost 7 bases and J 6 bases, leaving 19 bases between the germline ends. CDR1 is ENHRY and CDR2 is SYGVKD in the germline V gene. The CDR3 totals 15 residues. The CDR3 DNA is TGTGCCATCATGTCAGGGAGGTCGTCGGTCAATGAGCAGTTCTTC. Its translation is CAIMSGRSSVNEQFF.

The chain recombines TRBV7-3 with TRBJ2-1; 8 positions agree with TRBD2. The V gene's germline CDR1 is SGHTA and CDR2 FQGTGA. The CDR3 spans 13 residues. J lost 10 bases, V lost 2 bases, and 4 bases had no gene match. The CDR3 spells CASSLRGGREQFF. DNA for the CDR3: TGTGCCAGCAGCTTACGGGGGGGGCGGGAGCAGTTCTTC.